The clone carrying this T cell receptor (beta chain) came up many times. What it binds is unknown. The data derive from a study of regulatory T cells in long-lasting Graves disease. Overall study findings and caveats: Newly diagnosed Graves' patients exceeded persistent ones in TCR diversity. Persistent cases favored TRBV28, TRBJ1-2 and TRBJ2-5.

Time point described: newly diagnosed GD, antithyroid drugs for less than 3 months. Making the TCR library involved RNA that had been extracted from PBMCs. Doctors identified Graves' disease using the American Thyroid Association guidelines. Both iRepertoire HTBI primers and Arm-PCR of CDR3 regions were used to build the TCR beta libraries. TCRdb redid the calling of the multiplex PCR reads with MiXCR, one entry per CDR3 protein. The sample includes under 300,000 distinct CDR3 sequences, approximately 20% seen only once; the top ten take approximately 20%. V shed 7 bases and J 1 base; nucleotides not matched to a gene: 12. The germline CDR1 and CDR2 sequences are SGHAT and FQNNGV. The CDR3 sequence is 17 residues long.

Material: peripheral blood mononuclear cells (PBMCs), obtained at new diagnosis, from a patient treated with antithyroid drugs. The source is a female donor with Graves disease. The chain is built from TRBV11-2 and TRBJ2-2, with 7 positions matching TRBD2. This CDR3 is CASNSMLGGMNTGELFF. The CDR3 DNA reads TGTGCCAGCAACTCCATGCTGGGGGGGATGAACACCGGGGAGCTGTTTTTT.